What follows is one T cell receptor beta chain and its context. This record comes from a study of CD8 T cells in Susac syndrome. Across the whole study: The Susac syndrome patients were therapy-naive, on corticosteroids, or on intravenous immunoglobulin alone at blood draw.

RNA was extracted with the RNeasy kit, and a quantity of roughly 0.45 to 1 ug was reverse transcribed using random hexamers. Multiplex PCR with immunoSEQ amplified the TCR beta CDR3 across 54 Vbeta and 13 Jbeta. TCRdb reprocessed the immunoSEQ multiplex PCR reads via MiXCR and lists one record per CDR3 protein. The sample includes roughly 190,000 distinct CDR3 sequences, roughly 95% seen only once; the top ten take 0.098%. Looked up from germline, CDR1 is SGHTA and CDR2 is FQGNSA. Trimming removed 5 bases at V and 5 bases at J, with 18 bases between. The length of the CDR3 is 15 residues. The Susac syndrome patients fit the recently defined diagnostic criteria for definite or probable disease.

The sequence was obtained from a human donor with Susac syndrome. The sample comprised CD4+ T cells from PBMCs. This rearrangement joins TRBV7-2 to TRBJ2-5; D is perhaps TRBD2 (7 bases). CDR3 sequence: CASSNRGASGETQYF. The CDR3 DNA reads TGTGCCAGCAGCAACCGGGGGGCTTCTGGGGAGACCCAGTACTTC.